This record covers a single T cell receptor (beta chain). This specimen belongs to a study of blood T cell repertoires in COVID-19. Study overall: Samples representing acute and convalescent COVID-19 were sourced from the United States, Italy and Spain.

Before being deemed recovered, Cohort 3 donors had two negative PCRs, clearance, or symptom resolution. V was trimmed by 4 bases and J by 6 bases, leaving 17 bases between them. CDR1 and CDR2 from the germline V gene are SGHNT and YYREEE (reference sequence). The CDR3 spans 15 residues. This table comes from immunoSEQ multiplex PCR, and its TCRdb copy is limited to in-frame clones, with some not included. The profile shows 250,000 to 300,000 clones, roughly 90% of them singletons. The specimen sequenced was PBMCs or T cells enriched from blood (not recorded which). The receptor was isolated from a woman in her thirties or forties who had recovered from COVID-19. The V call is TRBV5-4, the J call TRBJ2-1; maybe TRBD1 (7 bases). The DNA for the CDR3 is TGTGCCAGCAGCCATACAGGGGACTTTATCAATGAGCAGTTCTTC. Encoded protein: CASSHTGDFINEQFF. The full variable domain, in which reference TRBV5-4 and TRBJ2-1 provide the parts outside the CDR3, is ETGVTQSPTHLIKTRGQQVTLRCSSQSGHNTVSWYQQALGQGPQFIFQYYREEENGRGNFPPRFSGLQFPNYSSELNVNALELDDSALYLCASSHTGDFINEQFFGPGTRLTVL.